A single sample gave rise to the 10 T cell receptor beta chains below, sequenced in a study of identical twins. TCRdb re-derived calls from the 5' RACE reads in MiXCR, one entry per CDR3 protein. The sample records about 240,000 distinct CDR3 sequences, approximately 11% being singletons. This sample was shared with a second study, whose subject was yellow fever vaccine responses in identical twins.

The sample consisted of memory (CD45RO+) T cells sorted from blood. The receptor set was obtained from a woman between 18 and 29 years old in good health.

This clonotype was seen a handful of times. The genes are TRBV7-9 and TRBJ2-7, with D perhaps assigned TRBD1 or TRBD2 (5 bases each). The CDR3 sequence is 15 residues long. Germline CDR1 SEHNR, CDR2 FQNEAQ (reference sequence). V lost 5 bases, J lost 3 bases, and 17 bases lay in between. The DNA of the CDR3 is TGTGCCAGCAGCCAAAACCCGGGACGGAACTACGAGCAGTACTTC. Protein product: CASSQNPGRNYEQYF.

This clonotype was found a few times. Here the CDR3 reads CASSLTQTGRDIQYF. The CDR3 nucleotides read TGTGCCAGCAGCTTAACGCAGACGGGGAGGGACATTCAGTACTTC. The rearrangement uses TRBV7-2 and TRBJ2-4; 7 bases agree with TRBD2. Per germline, CDR1 SGHTA and CDR2 FQGNSA. This CDR3 has 15 amino acids. With 2 bases clipped from V and 8 bases from J, the junction kept 9 bases outside the gene matches. The entire variable domain, with the rest obtained from reference TRBV7-2 and TRBJ2-4, is as follows: GAGVSQSPSNKVTEKGKDVELRCDPISGHTALYWYRQSLGQGLEFLIYFQGNSAPDKSGLPSDRFSAERTGGSVSTLTIQRTQQEDSAVYLCASSLTQTGRDIQYFGAGTRLSVL.

This clonotype was detected a few times. The chain uses TRBV20-1 and TRBJ2-3; 7 bases align to TRBD2. Germline trimming cut 5 bases from V and 2 bases from J; bases unmatched to any gene: 10. The CDR3 extends over 15 amino acids. Per the germline V gene, CDR1 is DFQATT and CDR2 is SNEGSKA (reference sequence). Here the CDR3 DNA reads TGCAGTGCTCGTTCTGCTAGCGGATACACAGATACGCAGTATTTT. Protein: CSARSASGYTDTQYF.

CDR3 residues: CSATKQRDFYSYEQYF. The CDR3 nucleotides read TGCAGTGCTACAAAGCAGCGGGACTTCTACTCCTACGAGCAGTACTTC. This chain connects TRBV20-1 to TRBJ2-7, with 7 bases identical to TRBD2. Germline loops: CDR1 DFQATT, CDR2 SNEGSKA (reference sequence). Trimming at V came to 4 bases and at J to 0 bases, leaving 12 bases not matched to a gene. The length of the CDR3 is 16 residues.

This clonotype was recorded at least ten times. The chain uses TRBV20-1 and TRBJ2-7; 14 bases agree with TRBD2. The V and J ends lost 1 base and 3 bases, in that order; junction bases with no gene match: 11. The CDR3 spans 18 residues. Per germline, CDR1 DFQATT and CDR2 SNEGSKA (reference sequence). CDR3 nucleotide sequence: TGCAGTGCTAGAGGAGGGGGTCCCGGGACTAGCGGGAGCTACGAGCAGTACTTC. Amino acid sequence: CSARGGGPGTSGSYEQYF.

Ten or more counts support this clonotype. This chain uses TRBV5-1 with TRBJ2-1; TRBD2 matches at 13 bases. J gave up 8 bases and V 0 bases, and 5 bases lay outside the gene matches. The germline V gene encodes CDR1 SGHRS and CDR2 YFSETQ. The CDR3 has 16 residues. The chain's CDR3 is CASSLGRLAGGDEQFF. For the CDR3, the DNA is TGCGCCAGCAGCTTGGGGCGACTAGCGGGGGGCGATGAGCAGTTCTTC.

V usage is TRBV5-1 and J usage is TRBJ2-5, with D perhaps TRBD1 or TRBD2 (5 bases each). The CDR3 runs to 14 residues. V gave up 5 bases and J gave up 2 bases, with 13 bases separating them. Per the germline V gene, CDR1 is SGHRS and CDR2 is YFSETQ. CDR3 region: CASSRDGSQETQYF. CDR3 bases: TGCGCCAGCAGTCGGGACGGATCACAAGAGACCCAGTACTTC.

The genes are TRBV6-1 and TRBJ2-7, with D maybe TRBD2 (6 bases). Per germline, CDR1 MNHNS and CDR2 SASEGT. The ends were cut back, 8 bases at V and 8 bases at J, with 16 bases in the middle. The CDR3 runs to 12 residues. CDR3 coding DNA: TGTGCCAGCGGCGGGACGTTAATGAAGCAGTACTTC. As protein: CASGGTLMKQYF.

This chain's CDR3 is CASSLGGVAYEQYF. In DNA form, the CDR3 reads TGCGCCAGCAGCTTGGGAGGGGTCGCCTACGAGCAGTACTTC. This chain joins TRBV5-1 and TRBJ2-7; D is possibly TRBD1 or TRBD2 (5 bases each). Germline values: CDR1 SGHRS, CDR2 YFSETQ. The CDR3 consists of 14 residues. V lost 0 bases and J lost 2, with 9 bases in between.

This clonotype was seen more than once but under ten times. The rearrangement joins TRBV24-1 to TRBJ2-2; 8 bases line up with TRBD2. In germline, CDR1 is KGHDR, CDR2 SFDVKD. Germline trimming cut 3 bases from V and 3 bases from J; bases unmatched to any gene: 2. This CDR3 spans 15 amino acids. CDR3 sequence reads: CATSDPGLDTGELFF. In DNA form, the CDR3 reads TGTGCCACCAGTGATCCGGGACTAGACACCGGGGAGCTGTTTTTT.